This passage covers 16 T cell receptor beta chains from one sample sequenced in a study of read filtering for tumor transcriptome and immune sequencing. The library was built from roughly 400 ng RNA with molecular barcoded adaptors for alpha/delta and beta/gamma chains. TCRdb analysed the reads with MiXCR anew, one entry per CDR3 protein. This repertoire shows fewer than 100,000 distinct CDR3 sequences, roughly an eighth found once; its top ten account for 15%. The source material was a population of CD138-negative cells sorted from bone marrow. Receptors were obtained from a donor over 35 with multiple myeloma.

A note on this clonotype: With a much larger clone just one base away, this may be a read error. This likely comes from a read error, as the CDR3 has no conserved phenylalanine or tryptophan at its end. The CDR3 bases are TGTGCCAGCAGCCACACCGGGACTAGCGCGGGGGAGCAGTACCTC. Translation gives CASSHTGTSAGEQYL. The chain is built from TRBV3-1 and TRBJ2-7; 10 positions match TRBD2. Germline CDR1 LGHDT, CDR2 YNNKEL (reference sequence). J gave up 7 bases and V 3 bases, and 9 bases lay outside the gene matches. The CDR3 has 15 amino acids.

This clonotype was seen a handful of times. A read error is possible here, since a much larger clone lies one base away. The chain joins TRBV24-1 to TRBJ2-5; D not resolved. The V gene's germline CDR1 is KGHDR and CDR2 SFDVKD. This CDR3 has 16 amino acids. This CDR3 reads CAASDWSVNLGETQYF. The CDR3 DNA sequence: TGTGCCGCCAGTGATTGGTCCGTGAACCTCGGGGAGACCCAGTACTTC.

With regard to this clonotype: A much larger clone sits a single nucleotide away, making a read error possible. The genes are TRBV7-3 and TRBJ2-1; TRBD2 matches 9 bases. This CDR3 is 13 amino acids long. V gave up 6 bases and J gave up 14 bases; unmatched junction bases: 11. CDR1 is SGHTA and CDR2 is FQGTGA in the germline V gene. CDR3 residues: CASRERTSVREFF. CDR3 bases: TGTGCCAGCAGGGAGCGGACTAGCGTCCGGGAGTTCTTC.

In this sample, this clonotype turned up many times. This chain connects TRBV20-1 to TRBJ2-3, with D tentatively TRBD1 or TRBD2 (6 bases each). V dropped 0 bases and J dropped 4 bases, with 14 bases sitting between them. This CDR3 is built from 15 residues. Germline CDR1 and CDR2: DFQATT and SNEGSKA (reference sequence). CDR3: CSAREGRGQSDTQYF. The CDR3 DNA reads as TGCAGTGCTAGAGAGGGACGGGGGCAGTCAGATACGCAGTATTTT.

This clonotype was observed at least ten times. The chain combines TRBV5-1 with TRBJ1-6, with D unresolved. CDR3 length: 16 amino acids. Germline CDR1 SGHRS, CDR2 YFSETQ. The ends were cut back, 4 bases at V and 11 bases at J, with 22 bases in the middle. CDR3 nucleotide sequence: TGCGCCAGCAGCCCTAGGGAGCCCTCTGTGGGGACACCCCTCCACTTT. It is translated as CASSPREPSVGTPLHF.

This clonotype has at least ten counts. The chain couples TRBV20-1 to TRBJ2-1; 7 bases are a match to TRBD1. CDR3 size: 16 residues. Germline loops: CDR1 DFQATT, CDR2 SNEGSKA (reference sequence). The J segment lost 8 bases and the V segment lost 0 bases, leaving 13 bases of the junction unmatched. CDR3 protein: CSARDPGVGTGDEQFF. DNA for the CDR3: TGCAGTGCTAGAGATCCCGGGGTCGGCACAGGGGATGAGCAGTTCTTC.

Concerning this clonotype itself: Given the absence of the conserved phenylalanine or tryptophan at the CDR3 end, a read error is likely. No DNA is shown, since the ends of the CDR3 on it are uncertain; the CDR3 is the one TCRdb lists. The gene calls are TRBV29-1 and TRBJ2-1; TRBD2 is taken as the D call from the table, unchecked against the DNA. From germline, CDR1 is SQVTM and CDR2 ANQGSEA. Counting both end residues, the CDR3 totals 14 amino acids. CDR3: CSAQRDSGLNEHFI.

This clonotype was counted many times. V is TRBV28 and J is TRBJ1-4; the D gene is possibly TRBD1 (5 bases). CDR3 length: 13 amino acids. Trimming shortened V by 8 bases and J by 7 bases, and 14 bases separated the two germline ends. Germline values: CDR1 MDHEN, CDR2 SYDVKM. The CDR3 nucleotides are TGTGCCAGCTACTCCTACAGGACTGAAAAACTGTTTTTT. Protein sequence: CASYSYRTEKLFF.

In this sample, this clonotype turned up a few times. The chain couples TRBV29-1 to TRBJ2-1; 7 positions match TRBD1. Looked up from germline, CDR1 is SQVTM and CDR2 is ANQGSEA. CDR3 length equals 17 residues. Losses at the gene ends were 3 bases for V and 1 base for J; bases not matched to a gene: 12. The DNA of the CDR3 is TGCAGCGTTGAGGCGCGCATGACAGGGAAATCCTACAATGAGCAGTTCTTC. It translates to CSVEARMTGKSYNEQFF.

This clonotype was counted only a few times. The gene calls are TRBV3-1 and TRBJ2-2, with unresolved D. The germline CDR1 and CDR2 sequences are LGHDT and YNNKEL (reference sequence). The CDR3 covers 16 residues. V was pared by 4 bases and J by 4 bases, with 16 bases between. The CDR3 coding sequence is TGTGCCAGCAGCCTCTTGCGGCGAAAAAGCACCGGGGAGCTGTTTTTT. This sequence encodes CASSLLRRKSTGELFF.

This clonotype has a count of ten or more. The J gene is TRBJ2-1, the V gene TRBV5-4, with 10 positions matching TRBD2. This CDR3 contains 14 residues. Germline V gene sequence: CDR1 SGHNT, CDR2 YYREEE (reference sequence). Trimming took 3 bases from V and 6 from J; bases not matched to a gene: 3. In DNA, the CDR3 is TGTGCCAGCAGCTCAGCGGGAGGGCCCAATGAGCAGTTCTTC. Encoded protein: CASSSAGGPNEQFF.

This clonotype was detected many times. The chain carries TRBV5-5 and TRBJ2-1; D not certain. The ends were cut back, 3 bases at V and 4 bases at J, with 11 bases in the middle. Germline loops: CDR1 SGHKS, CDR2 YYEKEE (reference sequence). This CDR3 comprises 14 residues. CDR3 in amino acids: CASSYSPGYNEQFF. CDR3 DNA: TGTGCCAGCAGCTACTCGCCCGGGTACAATGAGCAGTTCTTC.

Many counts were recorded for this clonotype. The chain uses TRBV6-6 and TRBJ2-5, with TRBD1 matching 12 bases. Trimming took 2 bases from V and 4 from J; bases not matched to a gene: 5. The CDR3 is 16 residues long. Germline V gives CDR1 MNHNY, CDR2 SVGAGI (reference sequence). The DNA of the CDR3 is TGTGCCAGCAGTTACCGTCGGGACAGGGGGCGAGAGACCCAGTACTTC. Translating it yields CASSYRRDRGRETQYF.

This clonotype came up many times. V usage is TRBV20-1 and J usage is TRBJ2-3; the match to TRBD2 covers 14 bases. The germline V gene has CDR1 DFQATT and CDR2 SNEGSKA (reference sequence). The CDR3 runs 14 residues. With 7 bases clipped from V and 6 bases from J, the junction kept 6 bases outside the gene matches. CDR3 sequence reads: CSVTSGRAGDTQYF. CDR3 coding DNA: TGCAGTGTGACTAGCGGGAGGGCAGGGGATACGCAGTATTTT.

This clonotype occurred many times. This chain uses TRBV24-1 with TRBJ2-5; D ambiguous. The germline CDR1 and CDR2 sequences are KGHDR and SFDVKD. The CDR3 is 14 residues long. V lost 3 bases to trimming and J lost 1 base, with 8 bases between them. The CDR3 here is CATSDRQLQETQYF. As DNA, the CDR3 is TGTGCCACCAGTGATAGGCAGCTCCAAGAGACCCAGTACTTC.

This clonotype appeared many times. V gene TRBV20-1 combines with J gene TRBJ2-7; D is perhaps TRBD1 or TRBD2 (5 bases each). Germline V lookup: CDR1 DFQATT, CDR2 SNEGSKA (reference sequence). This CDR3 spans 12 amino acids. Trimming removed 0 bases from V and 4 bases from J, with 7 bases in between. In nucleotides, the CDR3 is TGCAGTGCTAGAGAGGGGGTTTACGAGCAGTACTTC. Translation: CSAREGVYEQYF.